The clone carrying this TCR beta chain was observed a handful of times. Antigen unknown. Germline-derived CDR1 and CDR2 are SGDLS and YYNGEE. The CDR3 runs 13 residues. V was pared by 1 base and J by 4 bases, with 5 bases between. These data originate in a study of cytomegalovirus exposure and HLA in healthy donors. Study-wide results and caveats: Immune exposure was documented only through CMV serostatus.

Both 60 Vbeta primers and 13 Jbeta primers went into the PCR. Sequenced by immunoSEQ multiplex PCR; TCRdb stores in-frame clones only, minus some. The sample holds roughly 100,000 clones, about 9.5% seen once. The genes are TRBV9 and TRBJ2-2, with no clear D. The source material was PBMCs. This TCR was recovered from a man between 40 and 49 years old in good health and CMV-seropositive. The CDR3 DNA sequence: TGTGCCAGCAGCGTAAGAGTCACCGGGGAGCTGTTTTTT. Translation: CASSVRVTGELFF. The full variable domain, its missing parts supplied by reference TRBV9 and TRBJ2-2, is DSGVTQTPKHLITATGQRVTLRCSPRSGDLSVYWYQQSLDQGLQFLIQYYNGEERAKGNILERFSAQQFPDLHSELNLSSLELGDSALYFCASSVRVTGELFFGEGSRLTVL.